What follows are 31 T cell receptor beta chains derived from one specimen sequenced in a study of CD4+ T cells in melanoma. The assay was immunoSEQ multiplex PCR, and TCRdb's table has in-frame clones only and misses some. The table has over 8,000 clones, over 60% seen once; the top ten hold approximately 24%. Sequenced sample: tumor tissue. The receptor source for this set is a human donor with melanoma.

The chain joins TRBV5-1 to TRBJ2-6; D uncertain. From germline, CDR1 is SGHRS and CDR2 YFSETQ. The V end lost 1 base, the J end lost 0 bases, and 8 bases lay between the germline ends. The CDR3 extends over 16 amino acids. The CDR3 region is CASSLPPTSGANVLTF. DNA of the CDR3: TGCGCCAGCAGCTTGCCACCGACCTCTGGGGCCAACGTCCTGACTTTC. The full variable domain, with the rest looked up from reference TRBV5-1 and TRBJ2-6, is KAGVTQTPRYLIKTRGQQVTLSCSPISGHRSVSWYQQTPGQGLQFLFEYFSETQRNKGNFPGRFSGRQFSNSRSEMNVSTLELGDSALYLCASSLPPTSGANVLTFGAGSRLTVL.

A single count supports this clone. CDR3 loop: CASSRTSADTQYF. CDR3 nucleotide sequence: TGTGCCAGTAGTCGGACTAGCGCAGATACGCAGTATTTT. This sequence joins TRBV19 and TRBJ2-3, with 9 bases that match TRBD2. The CDR3 has 13 amino acids. The J segment lost 4 bases and the V segment lost 5 bases, leaving 1 base of the junction unmatched. Germline-derived CDR1 and CDR2 are LNHDA and SQIVND (reference sequence).

This clone has only a few counts. The CDR3, as DNA: TGCGCCAGCAGCTTGGGACACGGGAACACTGAAGCTTTCTTT. Residues: CASSLGHGNTEAFF. This chain joins TRBV5-1 and TRBJ1-1; D is undetermined. Germline CDR1 is SGHRS and CDR2 is YFSETQ. V was shortened by 0 bases and J by 1 base, with 7 bases between the two germline ends. CDR3 length: 14 residues.

V and J are TRBV6-5 and TRBJ2-1, with D possibly being TRBD1 (5 bases). Trimming pared 5 bases from V and 6 bases from J, leaving 14 bases between. Germline V lookup: CDR1 MNHEY, CDR2 SVGAGI. This CDR3 has 14 residues. The CDR3 region is CASSQSGIGNEQFF. For the CDR3, the DNA is TGTGCCAGCAGTCAATCAGGGATCGGCAATGAGCAGTTCTTC.

V usage is TRBV27 and J usage is TRBJ1-1; maybe TRBD1 (6 bases). The V gene lost 5 bases and the J gene lost 8 bases, with 21 bases spanning the gap. The CDR3 is 15 amino acids. Per the germline V gene, CDR1 is MNHEY and CDR2 is SMNVEV (reference sequence). CDR3 in amino acids: CASSPQQGGRVEAFF. CDR3 sequence (DNA): TGTGCCAGCAGTCCCCAACAGGGAGGAAGGGTGGAAGCTTTCTTT.

Sample share makes this clone medium-sized. The rearrangement uses TRBV2 and TRBJ1-5; D unclear. In germline, CDR1 is SNHLY, CDR2 FYNNEI. The CDR3 is 13 amino acids. Trimming removed 4 bases from V and 7 bases from J, with 11 bases in between. The CDR3 DNA is TGTGCCAGCAGTGGGGGTTTGGAGCAGCCCCAGCATTTT. It is translated as CASSGGLEQPQHF.

The rearrangement uses TRBV7-9 and TRBJ2-5; D is unresolved. Trimming pared 3 bases from V and 1 base from J, leaving 9 bases between. The CDR3 spans 14 residues. CDR1 is SEHNR and CDR2 is FQNEAQ in the germline V gene (reference sequence). For the CDR3, the DNA is TGTGCCAGCAGCTTGTTGGGTTTCCAAGAGACCCAGTACTTC. Its protein product is CASSLLGFQETQYF.

The chain couples TRBV25-1 to TRBJ2-3; 9 nucleotides match TRBD2. Trimming took 1 base from V and 7 from J; bases not matched to a gene: 6. Germline CDR1 MGHDK, CDR2 SYGVNS. The CDR3 is made up of 15 amino acids. The CDR3: CASSEWSGGSYTQYF. The CDR3 DNA is TGTGCCAGCAGTGAATGGAGCGGGGGGAGCTATACGCAGTATTTT.

This clone occurred once. The gene calls are TRBV25-1 and TRBJ2-2; D call uncertain. CDR1 and CDR2 (germline): MGHDK, SYGVNS. The CDR3 runs 14 residues. Trimming left V 1 base short and J 7 bases short, with 10 bases between. The CDR3 protein is CASSESAHVGELFF. CDR3 sequence (DNA): TGTGCCAGCAGTGAATCAGCCCACGTCGGGGAGCTGTTTTTT.

This chain uses TRBV5-1 with TRBJ2-7, with D perhaps TRBD1 (6 bases). Between the trimmed V and J ends, which lost 3 bases and 2 bases, there was a span of 18 bases. The CDR3 has 16 residues. Germline CDR1 is SGHRS and CDR2 is YFSETQ. The CDR3 region is CASSSRTVSTAYEQYF. CDR3 sequence (DNA): TGCGCCAGCAGCTCTCGGACAGTTTCAACCGCCTACGAGCAGTACTTC.

CDR3 in amino acids: CASSKQTGRERETQYF. The DNA for the CDR3 is TGTGCCAGCAGCAAACAAACCGGCAGGGAGCGAGAGACCCAGTACTTC. The gene calls are TRBV11-2 and TRBJ2-5, with D perhaps assigned TRBD1 or TRBD2 (5 bases each). This CDR3 region has 16 residues. V was trimmed by 5 bases and J by 4 bases, leaving 20 bases between them. Per germline, CDR1 SGHAT and CDR2 FQNNGV.

The V and J genes are TRBV5-4 and TRBJ2-3, with 12 bases that match TRBD2. Per germline, CDR1 SGHNT and CDR2 YYREEE (reference sequence). V gave up 4 bases and J gave up 6 bases; unmatched junction bases: 6. The CDR3 spans 15 residues. The CDR3 DNA is TGTGCCAGCAGCACGACTAGCGGGAGAGTCGATACGCAGTATTTT. It specifies CASSTTSGRVDTQYF.

In DNA, the CDR3 is TGCGCCAGCAGCTTGGAGGTCGGATTCGGTTCCTACGAGCAGTACTTC. It specifies CASSLEVGFGSYEQYF. This chain joins TRBV5-1 and TRBJ2-7; D remains ambiguous. Germline lookup yields CDR1 SGHRS and CDR2 YFSETQ. V was pared by 0 bases and J by 1 base, with 14 bases between. The CDR3 consists of 16 residues.

V and J are TRBV5-6 and TRBJ1-1; D is perhaps TRBD1 (6 bases). Per germline, CDR1 SGHDT and CDR2 YYEEEE. V was pared by 3 bases and J by 5 bases, with 26 bases between. The CDR3 is made up of 18 amino acids. The CDR3 spells CASSSILFSDRTKTEAFF. CDR3 in DNA: TGTGCCAGCAGCTCGATCTTATTCTCCGACAGGACTAAAACTGAAGCTTTCTTT.

V is TRBV5-6 and J is TRBJ1-4; D remains ambiguous. Germline CDR1 reads SGHDT; CDR2 reads YYEEEE. CDR3 length equals 19 residues. V gave up 1 base and J gave up 3 bases, with 22 bases separating them. CDR3 loop: CASSLTVVGRDMANEKLFF. As DNA, the CDR3 is TGTGCCAGCAGCTTGACAGTGGTTGGTCGCGATATGGCTAATGAAAAACTGTTTTTT. Combining the CDR3 with reference TRBV5-6 and TRBJ1-4 gives the whole variable domain DAGVTQSPTHLIKTRGQQVTLRCSPKSGHDTVSWYQQALGQGPQFIFQYYEEEERQRGNFPDRFSGHQFPNYSSELNVNALLLGDSALYLCASSLTVVGRDMANEKLFFGSGTQLSVL.

The rearrangement uses TRBV30 and TRBJ1-2; D not certain. V shed 8 bases and J shed 3 bases, with 16 bases lying between them. CDR3 length equals 13 residues. Germline V gives CDR1 GTSNPN, CDR2 SVGIG (reference sequence). CDR3 DNA: TGTGCCGGAACATCGGGTTCATACTATGGCTACACCTTC. Its protein is CAGTSGSYYGYTF.

Relative to its sample, this clone is medium-sized (0.01 to 0.1%). The chain uses TRBV9 and TRBJ2-1; TRBD2 matches at 15 bases. J lost 6 bases, V lost 3 bases, and 1 base had no gene match. The germline gives CDR1 SGDLS, CDR2 YYNGEE. The CDR3 is made up of 15 amino acids. This CDR3 is CASSAGLAGGNEQFF. The CDR3 DNA reads as TGTGCCAGCAGCGCGGGACTAGCGGGGGGCAATGAGCAGTTCTTC.

This sequence joins TRBV6-1 and TRBJ1-1; no firm D call. Trimming cost V 3 bases and J 3 bases, with 14 bases left between them. The CDR3 length is 15 residues. CDR1 is MNHNS and CDR2 is SASEGT in the germline V gene. The CDR3: CASSEMAALDTEAFF. The CDR3 nucleotides are TGTGCCAGCAGTGAGATGGCAGCCCTTGACACTGAAGCTTTCTTT.

The chain carries TRBV6-6 and TRBJ1-2; D may be TRBD1 (5 bases). Trimming pared 0 bases from V and 8 bases from J, leaving 13 bases between. CDR3 length: 14 residues. Germline V gene sequence: CDR1 MNHNY, CDR2 SVGAGI (reference sequence). Written as DNA, the CDR3 is TGTGCCAGCAGTTACTCGGGGGGTCTGGGAGGCTACACCTTC. It codes for CASSYSGGLGGYTF.

By share, this clone ranks as medium-sized. V and J are TRBV2 and TRBJ1-3, with no clear D. The CDR3 covers 14 residues. Germline V CDR1 and CDR2: SNHLY, FYNNEI. Trimming pared 4 bases from V and 8 bases from J, leaving 15 bases between. CDR3: CASSAGSRVDTIYF. Here the CDR3 DNA reads TGTGCCAGCAGTGCTGGCAGCCGAGTGGACACCATATATTTT.

Only one count was recorded for this clone. The chain joins TRBV5-1 to TRBJ2-4; 7 positions agree with TRBD1. V shed 5 bases and J 0 bases; nucleotides not matched to a gene: 8. The CDR3 contains 16 residues. Germline CDR1 is SGHRS and CDR2 is YFSETQ. The CDR3, as DNA: TGCGCCAGCAGACCTGGGACAGCGCTAGCCAAAAACATTCAGTACTTC. Translated, it gives CASRPGTALAKNIQYF. The whole variable domain, filled in from reference TRBV5-1 and TRBJ2-4, reads KAGVTQTPRYLIKTRGQQVTLSCSPISGHRSVSWYQQTPGQGLQFLFEYFSETQRNKGNFPGRFSGRQFSNSRSEMNVSTLELGDSALYLCASRPGTALAKNIQYFGAGTRLSVL.

The chain is built from TRBV14 and TRBJ1-2; 10 nucleotides line up with TRBD1. Trimming cost V 4 bases and J 7 bases; bases outside gene matches: 9. Germline lookup yields CDR1 SGHDN and CDR2 FVKESK. The CDR3 consists of 15 residues. CDR3 amino acids: CASSPVGQGFGGYTF. CDR3 sequence (DNA): TGTGCCAGCAGCCCGGTGGGACAGGGGTTCGGTGGCTACACCTTC.

Comment on this clone: This CDR3 is also generated by other DNA sequences in the sample. The genes are TRBV29-1 and TRBJ2-3; D is uncertain. This CDR3 is 13 amino acids long. Trimming shortened V by 6 bases and J by 0 bases, and 10 bases separated the two germline ends. The germline CDR1 and CDR2 sequences are SQVTM and ANQGSEA. CDR3 region: CSVEPPSTDTQYF. CDR3 sequence (DNA): TGCAGCGTCGAACCTCCCAGCACAGATACGCAGTATTTT.

The chain carries TRBV18 and TRBJ2-7; tentatively, D is TRBD1 (6 bases). V was trimmed by 6 bases and J by 2 bases, leaving 8 bases between them. In germline, CDR1 is KGHSH, CDR2 LQKENI. The CDR3 runs 12 residues. The CDR3 sequence is CASSRGPYEQYF. Here the CDR3 DNA reads TGTGCCAGCTCCAGGGGCCCCTACGAGCAGTACTTC.

Comment on this clone: An end of the junction differs from the germline gene, which may be a read error. The gene calls are TRBV5-1 and TRBJ2-7, with a weak D call TRBD2 (5 bases). CDR3 size: 14 residues. Germline V gene data show CDR1 as SGHRS and CDR2 as YFSETQ. The CDR3 reads CASSFSGSPYEQYF. The CDR3 bases are TGTGCCAGCAGCTTCTCGGGATCTCCCTACGAGCAGTACTTC.

The chain is built from TRBV5-4 and TRBJ1-1; tentatively, D is TRBD1 (6 bases). V lost 3 bases and J 3 bases, leaving 27 bases between the germline ends. CDR3 size: 19 residues. Germline V lookup: CDR1 SGHNT, CDR2 YYREEE (reference sequence). The CDR3 nucleotides read TGTGCCAGCAGCTCCCCGATGACAGTAGCGGTATCAGGGGACACTGAAGCTTTCTTT. It translates to CASSSPMTVAVSGDTEAFF.

The rearrangement joins TRBV13 to TRBJ2-4; TRBD1 matches at 8 bases. Losses at the gene ends were 2 bases for V and 7 bases for J; bases not matched to a gene: 4. CDR3 size: 14 residues. CDR1 PRHDT and CDR2 FYEKMQ come from the germline V gene (reference sequence). The CDR3 region has the DNA TGTGCCAGCAGCTTACGACAGGGGAAGAACATTCAGTACTTC. Protein: CASSLRQGKNIQYF.

The chain joins TRBV30 to TRBJ1-4, with D unclear. This CDR3 is 12 amino acids long. Germline-derived CDR1 and CDR2 are GTSNPN and SVGIG (reference sequence). V dropped 3 bases and J dropped 8 bases, with 10 bases sitting between them. DNA for the CDR3: TGTGCCTGGAGCGGGCTAAAGGAAAAACTGTTTTTT. This encodes CAWSGLKEKLFF.

The chain employs TRBV30 and TRBJ2-3, with TRBD2 matching over 11 bases. Per germline, CDR1 GTSNPN and CDR2 SVGIG (reference sequence). The length of the CDR3 is 15 residues. V was clipped by 5 bases and J by 1 base; unmatched bases: 5. The CDR3 region has the DNA TGTGCCTGGGGGTATAGCGGGGGGGGCACAGATACGCAGTATTTT. The encoded protein is CAWGYSGGGTDTQYF.

This CDR3 reads CAWSPGTGKAGSYNEQFF. The CDR3 DNA reads TGTGCCTGGAGTCCCGGGACAGGGAAGGCTGGGTCCTACAATGAGCAGTTCTTC. This chain links TRBV30 with TRBJ2-1, with 9 bases aligning to TRBD1. CDR1 and CDR2 (germline): GTSNPN, SVGIG (reference sequence). V was pared by 2 bases and J by 1 base, with 12 bases of the junction left unmatched. The CDR3 is 18 amino acids.

This clone has just a few counts. V and J are TRBV30 and TRBJ1-5; D uncertain. The CDR3 is 13 amino acids. The V gene lost 3 bases and the J gene lost 8 bases, with 14 bases spanning the gap. Germline V CDR1 and CDR2: GTSNPN, SVGIG (reference sequence). In DNA form, the CDR3 reads TGTGCCTGGAGCCAGACCCGGACTGAGCCCCAGCATTTT. Amino acid sequence: CAWSQTRTEPQHF.